These 4 T cell receptor beta chains originate from one sample sequenced in a study of beta chain features in type 1 diabetes. Study results and caveats: All four CD4+ subsets of Type 1 diabetes patients contained TCRB CDR3s that were moderately but significantly shorter.

Antigens of these TCRs are unknown. Every isolated RNA sample was fully reverse transcribed, so sequencing captured expressed TCRB transcripts. Here immunoSEQ multiplex PCR was the method, and the copy in TCRdb shows in-frame clones only, minus some. This repertoire shows about 660,000 clones, more than 13% found once; its top ten account for approximately 0.043%. The specimen was naive CD4+ T cells from blood. The receptors derive from a man between 18 and 29 years old with type 1 diabetes.

This clone was observed a few times. The chain joins TRBV27 to TRBJ2-7, with 7 bases identical to TRBD1. CDR3 length: 15 residues. The J segment lost 2 bases and the V segment lost 6 bases, leaving 10 bases of the junction unmatched. The V gene's germline CDR1 is MNHEY and CDR2 SMNVEV (reference sequence). The CDR3 DNA is TGTGCCAGCAGCCTCTCCGGGACAGTTCCCTACGAGCAGTACTTC. Its translation: CASSLSGTVPYEQYF.

The CDR3 nucleotides read TGTGCCAGCTCACCCCAGGGGACAACTAATGAAAAACTGTTTTTT. Translated, it gives CASSPQGTTNEKLFF. J is TRBJ1-4 and V is TRBV18; weak D call: TRBD1 (6 bases). Trimming removed 3 bases at V and 0 bases at J, with 8 bases between. The CDR3 sequence is 15 residues long. CDR1 is KGHSH and CDR2 is LQKENI in the germline V gene. The full variable domain, its missing parts supplied by reference TRBV18 and TRBJ1-4, is NAGVMQNPRHLVRRRGQEARLRCSPMKGHSHVYWYRQLPEEGLKFMVYLQKENIIDESGMPKERFSAEFPKEGPSILRIQQVVRGDSAAYFCASSPQGTTNEKLFFGSGTQLSVL.

Here the CDR3 DNA reads TGTGCCAGCAGCCGGATTAACAGAACCGCCTGGGGCTTAACTAATGAAAAACTGTTTTTT. It translates to CASSRINRTAWGLTNEKLFF. The genes are TRBV4-2 and TRBJ1-4; TRBD1 is a possible D gene (5 bases). This CDR3 has 20 amino acids. Germline-derived CDR1 and CDR2 are LGHNA and YNFKEQ. Trimming took 4 bases from V and 1 from J, leaving 25 bases between them.

The CDR3 DNA sequence: TGTGCCAGCAGCTCGGGACTAGGCAAAGGGGGGGTGGAGACCCAGTACTTC. Encoded protein: CASSSGLGKGGVETQYF. The V call is TRBV7-2, the J call TRBJ2-5; 8 bases match TRBD2. CDR1 SGHTA and CDR2 FQGNSA come from the germline V gene. The length of the CDR3 is 17 residues. The trim removed 4 bases at V and 5 bases at J, leaving 15 bases unmatched.